Reported below is one T cell receptor beta chain. The record originates from a study of T cell responses to AZD1222 COVID-19 vaccine. Clones were read by immunoSEQ multiplex PCR, and TCRdb kept only the in-frame ones, dropping some. Altogether approximately 120,000 clones are present, about 85% being singletons, with the ten largest covering approximately 4%. The ends lost 3 bases at V and 4 bases at J; junction bases unmatched: 2. The CDR3 covers 14 residues. Germline-derived CDR1 and CDR2 are MGHRA and YSYEKL. The chain couples TRBV4-1 to TRBJ2-2, with 7 bases that match TRBD1. Sequenced material: peripheral blood, taken on day 0 of AZD1222 vaccination. The receptor comes from an adult in good health. This chain's CDR3 is CASSQGQFTGELFF. DNA of the CDR3: TGCGCCAGCAGCCAGGGACAGTTCACCGGGGAGCTGTTTTTT.